The clone carrying this T cell receptor beta chain was found a few times. The antigen remains undetermined. The data were obtained in a study of T-cell memory formation after mild COVID-19. Overall study context: TCR clusters mostly belonged to single donors.

Study-wide points: CM and EM subsets held most contracting CD4+ clones; EMRA held CD8+ ones.

This CDR3 comprises 13 residues. CDR1 is SNHLY, CDR2 FYNNEI, per germline. Between the trimmed V and J ends, which lost 7 bases and 8 bases, there was a span of 17 bases. Each CDR3 protein is one row after TCRdb ran MiXCR on the 5' RACE reads. In the table there are approximately 340,000 distinct CDR3 sequences, about a sixth of which are singletons. The source is a man between 18 and 35 years old who had mild COVID-19 (a few samples of this study predate the infection). Cell type and time point are not known. The chain combines TRBV2 with TRBJ1-2, with unresolved D. The sample comprised PBMCs or a T cell subset sorted from them (not recorded which). The CDR3 reads CASKEGPTSGYTF. The CDR3, as DNA: TGTGCCAGCAAGGAGGGTCCCACGAGCGGCTACACCTTC.